The next 25 T cell receptor beta chains were all read from a single sample in a study of blood T cell repertoires in COVID-19 (dated by TCRdb to 2018 to 2021). Libraries were made using the immunoSEQ multiplex PCR assay. The table comes from immuneACCESS by way of TCRdb, which keeps in-frame sequences with V and J called. Part of the clones is missing from these tables; in studies checked, under half for an unresolved V gene and the rest for unknown reasons. A total of some 200,000 clones appear in this sample, about four fifths of them only once. 3% of the sample is in the top ten clones. The sequencing sample was made of peripheral blood. The source of these receptors is a woman in her twenties or thirties who had recovered from COVID-19.

The chain recombines TRBV7-9 with TRBJ2-7; unclear D gene. Germline CDR1 is SEHNR and CDR2 is FQNEAQ (reference sequence). The V end was cut by 5 bases, the J end by 5 bases, with 13 bases between. CDR3 length: 13 residues. CDR3 region: CASSQSWSDEQYF. CDR3 bases: TGTGCCAGCAGCCAATCTTGGAGTGACGAGCAGTACTTC. The full variable domain, completed using reference TRBV7-9 and TRBJ2-7, is DTGVSQNPRHKITKRGQNVTFRCDPISEHNRLYWYRQTLGQGPEFLTYFQNEAQLEKSRLLSDRFSAERPKGSFSTLEIQRTEQGDSAMYLCASSQSWSDEQYFGPGTRLTVT.

The V and J genes are TRBV5-1 and TRBJ2-1, with a tentative D call TRBD2 (5 bases). V lost 4 bases and J 4 bases, leaving 12 bases between the germline ends. The CDR3 is made up of 14 amino acids. Germline V gene sequence: CDR1 SGHRS, CDR2 YFSETQ. The CDR3 bases are TGCGCCAGCAGCCCGGGAATCGGGTACAATGAGCAGTTCTTC. It encodes CASSPGIGYNEQFF.

The genes are TRBV10-2 and TRBJ2-3; maybe TRBD2 (5 bases). V shed 0 bases and J shed 2 bases, with 12 bases lying between them. Germline-derived CDR1 and CDR2 are WSHSY and SAAADI. CDR3 length: 16 amino acids. The CDR3 sequence: CASSESIAGSTDTQYF. CDR3 sequence (DNA): TGCGCCAGCAGTGAGTCGATCGCGGGCTCCACAGATACGCAGTATTTT.

The chain combines TRBV6-1 with TRBJ1-4, with D possibly TRBD1 on 6 matching bases. The V end was cut by 4 bases, the J end by 0 bases, with 15 bases between. Germline V gene sequence: CDR1 MNHNS, CDR2 SASEGT. CDR3 length: 17 amino acids. DNA of the CDR3: TGTGCCAGCAGTGTTGCTGGGACAACTGCAACTAATGAAAAACTGTTTTTT. This encodes CASSVAGTTATNEKLFF.

The genes are TRBV6-6 and TRBJ2-7; no definite D call. In germline, CDR1 is MNHNY, CDR2 SVGAGI (reference sequence). V lost 0 bases and J 7 bases, leaving 16 bases between the germline ends. The CDR3 is 15 amino acids. CDR3 loop: CASSYSATFTGEQYF. The DNA of the CDR3 is TGTGCCAGCAGTTACTCGGCGACCTTCACCGGGGAGCAGTACTTC.

The V call is TRBV7-3, the J call TRBJ2-1; 9 bases are a match to TRBD2. This CDR3 spans 15 amino acids. Germline V CDR1 and CDR2: SGHTA, FQGTGA. V shed 5 bases, J shed 3 bases, and the junction held 5 bases outside the gene matches. DNA of the CDR3: TGTGCCAGCAGCCCGATTAGCGGGAGCTACAATGAGCAGTTCTTC. Amino acids: CASSPISGSYNEQFF.

The rearrangement uses TRBV29-1 and TRBJ2-1; 9 nucleotides match TRBD2. In germline, CDR1 is SQVTM, CDR2 ANQGSEA. This CDR3 comprises 14 residues. V shed 4 bases, J shed 10 bases, and the junction held 11 bases outside the gene matches. As DNA, the CDR3 is TGCAGCGTTGGACTAGCGGATACCGTCGGGGAGCAGTTCTTC. Amino acids: CSVGLADTVGEQFF.

This chain joins TRBV25-1 and TRBJ1-1, with 8 bases that match TRBD1. This CDR3 is built from 15 residues. Trimming removed 0 bases from V and 1 base from J; junction bases left unmatched: 1. The germline V gene has CDR1 MGHDK and CDR2 SYGVNS. The CDR3 loop reads CASSEYGTGNTEAFF. DNA of the CDR3: TGTGCCAGCAGTGAATACGGGACAGGGAACACTGAAGCTTTCTTT.

The genes are TRBV27 and TRBJ2-1, with 10 bases aligning to TRBD2. The CDR3 length is 18 residues. V gave up 4 bases and J gave up 3 bases; unmatched junction bases: 12. Germline CDR1 MNHEY, CDR2 SMNVEV (reference sequence). CDR3 protein: CASSSSFSGRPYYNEQFF. CDR3 nucleotides: TGTGCCAGCAGTTCTTCCTTTAGCGGGAGGCCCTACTACAATGAGCAGTTCTTC.

The rearrangement links TRBV19 to TRBJ2-6; D may be TRBD2 (6 bases). CDR3 length: 17 amino acids. The V end was cut by 1 base, the J end by 1 base, with 11 bases between. Germline V gives CDR1 LNHDA, CDR2 SQIVND (reference sequence). The CDR3 sequence: CASSIGAGPSGANVLTF. The CDR3 DNA follows: TGTGCCAGTAGTATAGGGGCGGGGCCTTCTGGGGCCAACGTCCTGACTTTC.

The gene calls are TRBV3-1 (or the pseudogene TRBV3-2) and TRBJ1-2, with a possible D match to TRBD1 (5 bases). Per germline, CDR1 LGHDT and CDR2 YNNKEL (reference sequence). The V end was cut by 3 bases, the J end by 4 bases, with 21 bases between. The CDR3 runs 17 residues. The CDR3 DNA is TGTGCCAGCAGCCATTCGACAGCTACTGGATCGGGCTATGGCTACACCTTC. It specifies CASSHSTATGSGYGYTF.

V and J are TRBV25-1 and TRBJ2-1, with 8 nucleotides matching TRBD2. The V segment lost 7 bases and the J segment 7 bases; nucleotides outside the gene matches: 12. The CDR3 runs 15 residues. Germline V lookup: CDR1 MGHDK, CDR2 SYGVNS. CDR3 DNA sequence: TGTGCCAGCACCCCGGGGCTAGCGGGCCGTAATGAGCAGTTCTTC. The encoded protein is CASTPGLAGRNEQFF.

J is TRBJ2-4 and V is TRBV30; D is possibly TRBD1 (5 bases). V lost 5 bases and J 5 bases, leaving 13 bases between the germline ends. The CDR3 length is 13 residues. CDR1 and CDR2 (germline): GTSNPN, SVGIG (reference sequence). As DNA, the CDR3 is TGTGCCTGGCGAAGGGGATTCCAAAACATTCAGTACTTC. Its protein is CAWRRGFQNIQYF.

The chain combines TRBV11-2 with TRBJ2-2, with TRBD1 matching over 9 bases. The CDR3 covers 15 residues. Trimming at V came to 4 bases and at J to 6 bases, leaving 6 bases not matched to a gene. Germline V gene sequence: CDR1 SGHAT, CDR2 FQNNGV. The CDR3 nucleotides are TGTGCCAGCAGCTACCGGACAGGGGAAGCCGGGGAGCTGTTTTTT. Translating it yields CASSYRTGEAGELFF.

The J gene is TRBJ1-4, the V gene TRBV19; 11 bases fit TRBD1. Unmatched junction bases numbered 7, after V lost 5 bases and J lost 8 bases. Germline CDR1 reads LNHDA; CDR2 reads SQIVND (reference sequence). There are 15 residues in the CDR3. CDR3 in amino acids: CASSPLDRGQEKLFF. As DNA, the CDR3 is TGTGCCAGTAGTCCTTTGGACAGGGGGCAGGAAAAACTGTTTTTT. Drawing the rest from reference TRBV19 and TRBJ1-4, the complete variable domain is DGGITQSPKYLFRKEGQNVTLSCEQNLNHDAMYWYRQDPGQGLRLIYYSQIVNDFQKGDIAEGYSVSREKKESFPLTVTSAQKNPTAFYLCASSPLDRGQEKLFFGSGTQLSVL.

The chain carries TRBV5-1 and TRBJ2-3, with 12 positions matching TRBD2. The CDR3 totals 18 residues. Trimming removed 1 base from V and 1 base from J; junction bases left unmatched: 7. CDR1 and CDR2 from the germline V gene are SGHRS and YFSETQ. The CDR3: CASSLSGTSGFGTDTQYF. The CDR3 DNA sequence: TGCGCCAGCAGCTTGTCAGGGACTAGCGGGTTCGGCACAGATACGCAGTATTTT.

The rearrangement joins TRBV7-2 to TRBJ1-2; D ambiguous. V was trimmed by 6 bases and J by 0 bases, leaving 17 bases between them. The CDR3 consists of 16 residues. Germline values: CDR1 SGHTA, CDR2 FQGNSA. CDR3 nucleotides: TGTGCCAGCAGTTCCTCCGAGACACCTGCTAACTATGGCTACACCTTC. Its protein is CASSSSETPANYGYTF.

This clone was recorded once. J is TRBJ2-3 and V is TRBV20-1; 9 bases fit TRBD2. This CDR3 has 15 residues. After removal of 3 bases from V and 2 bases from J, the junction contained 6 bases not matched to a gene. Germline V lookup: CDR1 DFQATT, CDR2 SNEGSKA (reference sequence). CDR3 nucleotides: TGCAGTGCTAGTGAGACTAGCGGTAACACAGATACGCAGTATTTT. The encoded protein is CSASETSGNTDTQYF.

Only one count was recorded for this clone. The rearrangement joins TRBV7-9 to TRBJ2-1, with TRBD2 matching 8 bases. This CDR3 contains 15 residues. J gave up 4 bases and V 3 bases, and 5 bases lay outside the gene matches. Germline V gene sequence: CDR1 SEHNR, CDR2 FQNEAQ (reference sequence). In DNA, the CDR3 is TGTGCCAGCAGCTTTTATAGCGGGACTTACAATGAGCAGTTCTTC. This sequence encodes CASSFYSGTYNEQFF. Full variable domain (remainder filled in from reference TRBV7-9 and TRBJ2-1): DTGVSQNPRHKITKRGQNVTFRCDPISEHNRLYWYRQTLGQGPEFLTYFQNEAQLEKSRLLSDRFSAERPKGSFSTLEIQRTEQGDSAMYLCASSFYSGTYNEQFFGPGTRLTVL.

This clone was observed once. The V call is TRBV15, the J call TRBJ2-1; D possibly corresponds to TRBD2 (6 bases). Per germline, CDR1 LNHNV and CDR2 YYDKDF (reference sequence). The CDR3 extends over 15 amino acids. Trimming shortened V by 3 bases and J by 3 bases, and 12 bases separated the two germline ends. Here the CDR3 DNA reads TGTGCCACCAGCAGTAGACCGGGAGTCTACAATGAGCAGTTCTTC. It yields the protein CATSSRPGVYNEQFF.

This chain links TRBV4-1 with TRBJ1-5, with 7 bases lining up with TRBD1. Germline V gene sequence: CDR1 MGHRA, CDR2 YSYEKL. Losses at the gene ends were 6 bases for V and 2 bases for J; bases not matched to a gene: 16. CDR3 length: 18 amino acids. The CDR3 spells CASSRTQGGWNGNQPQHF. For the CDR3, the DNA is TGCGCCAGCAGTCGCACTCAAGGGGGCTGGAACGGCAATCAGCCCCAGCATTTT.

This chain joins TRBV27 and TRBJ2-1; D not resolved. Germline values: CDR1 MNHEY, CDR2 SMNVEV (reference sequence). V shed 7 bases and J shed 6 bases, with 4 bases lying between them. The CDR3 runs to 10 residues. In DNA, the CDR3 is TGTGCCAGCACCGTCAATGAGCAGTTCTTC. Protein: CASTVNEQFF.

The J gene is TRBJ2-1, the V gene TRBV18, with 7 bases identical to TRBD2. The CDR3 is 16 residues long. The trim removed 8 bases at V and 2 bases at J, leaving 12 bases unmatched. The germline gives CDR1 KGHSH, CDR2 LQKENI. The DNA of the CDR3 is TGTGCCAGCCGGGGAGCGGGACTTATCCCCTACAATGAGCAGTTCTTC. Its protein product is CASRGAGLIPYNEQFF.

The gene calls are TRBV24-1 and TRBJ1-1; unclear D gene. The V end was cut by 7 bases, the J end by 4 bases, with 6 bases between. Looked up from germline, CDR1 is KGHDR and CDR2 is SFDVKD. The CDR3 runs 11 residues. The CDR3: CATRSLTEAFF. CDR3 in DNA: TGTGCCACCAGGTCACTCACTGAAGCTTTCTTT.

The rearrangement links TRBV9 to TRBJ2-1; 8 bases are a match to TRBD1. The CDR3 runs 15 residues. Trimming removed 4 bases from V and 8 bases from J; junction bases left unmatched: 11. Looked up from germline, CDR1 is SGDLS and CDR2 is YYNGEE. CDR3 loop: CASSFRQGINDEQFF. The CDR3, as DNA: TGTGCCAGCAGCTTTCGACAGGGGATTAATGATGAGCAGTTCTTC.